This T cell receptor (beta chain) was observed in a study of blood T cells in healthy people across ages (dated by TCRdb to the mid-2010s). Broadly, across the study: In model experiments, template switching captured about one uniquely barcoded TCR beta cDNA molecule for every two T cells. Using the same blood draw, the study looked at two additional independent replicas of 1 million unique cDNA reads for two donors, one aged 18 to 30 and the other aged 80 or older. Four age groups were formed from the donors: young (average approximately 17 years), middle-aged (roughly 38), aged (around 62) and long-lived (less than 85). Using deep sequencing normalized with unique cDNA molecular identifiers, the study measured how TCR beta repertoire diversity changes with age. To avoid experimental bias, donors of different ages were randomly spread across the sequencing lanes. General conclusions and limits of the study: Because donor CMV infection status was unknown, age-related changes in expanded clonotypes were potentially confounded. Observed TCR beta diversity correlated strongly with the percentage of naive T cells measured by flow cytometry. The long-lived group showed more naive CD4+ T cells, fewer expanded clones and increased TCR diversity than the aged group, suggesting age selection. Because profiling used bulk unsorted PBMCs, naive and antigen-experienced compartments could not be compared conclusively. Estimates of total diversity based on one million sequenced T cells were considered lower bounds and underestimates. As age increased, observed TCR beta diversity per million T cells dropped in a roughly linear way, and a significant reduction was already evident by age 40.

On this clonotype itself: The target of this receptor is not known. One end of the junction varies from germline; a read error may be responsible.

The roughly 39 donors, aged 6 to 90 years, were systemically healthy Caucasian individuals from Russia. Ten milliliters of peripheral blood were drawn from each donor into EDTA-treated Vacutainer tubes. Ficoll-Paque density-gradient centrifugation was used to isolate PBMCs, with at least 7 million per sample. Total RNA, at least 6 micrograms per sample, was extracted from PBMCs with Trizol reagent. The percentages of naive CD45RAhigh/CD27high T cells were determined by flow cytometry on a PBMC aliquot from every donor. Libraries were built with 5' RACE. The listed sequencing device is Illumina HiSeq 2500. A second PCR of roughly 7 to 11 cycles was performed with a sample-barcoded 5' primer and a J-beta primer mix. A unique molecular identifier was introduced onto each TCR beta cDNA molecule by a template-switch 5' adaptor carrying 12 random nucleotides. Each sample yielded at least 3 million CDR3-containing paired-end reads. First-strand cDNA synthesis was performed from all RNA using the Mint cDNA synthesis kit, with priming by a TRBC-specific oligonucleotide. All cDNA was treated with uracil-DNA glycosylase and then went through a first 18-cycle PCR with the universal primers M1SS and BC2_uni_R. For the original study's pipeline: Each sample was normalized by randomly selecting 1 million high-quality reads, each carrying a distinct molecular identifier. Reads sharing molecular identifiers were discarded rather than binned into consensus sequences. MiTCR, with a Q25 quality threshold and the strictest error-elimination algorithm, was used for CDR3 identification, clonotype clustering and error correction. A nonparametric unseen species model using Euler transformation provided a lower-bound estimate of total TCR beta diversity. TCRdb itself trimmed the public reads at Q25 with fastp, ran MiXCR and retained productive beta chains. All rows with the same CDR3 protein become a single entry with the most common DNA and genes. The V and J calls and clone size are TCRdb's, not the authors'. The sample table holds about 1.4 million distinct CDR3 sequences, of which approximately 59% were seen once. 6.5% to 8.5% of the sample is taken by the ten largest.

CDR1 is given as SNHLY and CDR2 as FYNNEI, both from the germline V gene. Including cysteine and phenylalanine, the CDR3 has 14 amino acids. Only the CDR3 part of the read is kept: 42 bases, read in frame from the first base. The sample comprised blood. The source is a man younger than 35 in good health. The rearrangement joined TRBV2 to TRBJ1-5; TRBD1 could be the D gene, as 6 bases match. The nucleotides are TGTGCCAGCAGGGAAGATCGGACAGTTCAGCCCCAGCATTTT. Its coded protein is CASREDRTVQPQHF. Outside the CDR3, residues come from the reference TRBV2 and TRBJ1-5 proteins, so the full variable domain is: EPEVTQTPSHQVTQMGQEVILRCVPISNHLYFYWYRQILGQKVEFLVSFYNNEISEKSEIFDDQFSVERPDGSNFTLKIRSTKLEDSAMYFCASREDRTVQPQHFGDGTRLSIL.